This entry is about one T cell receptor beta chain. Donors in Cohort 3 who had recovered were those with two negative PCRs, healthcare professional clearance, or resolution of their symptoms. The data were obtained in a study of blood T cell repertoires in COVID-19. Study in general: Sites across the United States, Italy and Spain contributed samples from acute and convalescent COVID-19.

This CDR3 comprises 12 residues. The germline V gene has CDR1 SGHTA and CDR2 FQGTGA. Trimming left V 5 bases short and J 7 bases short, with 11 bases between. Repertoires were generated with immunoSEQ multiplex PCR, while TCRdb's copy carries only in-frame clones and drops some. The sample lists around 150,000 clones; about 86% were seen once. The sequencing input was PBMCs or T cells enriched from blood (not recorded which). The V gene is TRBV7-3, the J gene TRBJ2-5; maybe TRBD2 (5 bases). This TCR came from a man in his fifties who had recovered from COVID-19. The CDR3 here is CASSMDGVTQYF. Here the CDR3 DNA reads TGTGCCAGCAGCATGGACGGGGTGACCCAGTACTTC.